This T cell receptor beta chain originates from a study of blood T cell repertoires in COVID-19. Study-wide context: Whether acute or convalescent, the COVID-19 samples came from the United States, Italy and Spain. T cells, B-cell-depleted T cells, or PBMCs supplied cDNA or gDNA.

Germline CDR1 reads MGHDK; CDR2 reads SYGVNS. The ends were cut back, 2 bases at V and 4 bases at J, with 16 bases in the middle. This CDR3 contains 16 residues. Authors' methods: Nucleated cell number was recorded as an estimate derived from reference gene primer amplification. Measured with immunoSEQ multiplex PCR; TCRdb has only the in-frame clones, and not every one. From that table come the V and J calls and clone size; the DNA was used to work out D and trimming. The repertoire has about 69,000 clones, roughly three quarters of them found once; the top ten carry approximately 45%. The chain links TRBV25-1 to TRBJ2-3; D possibly corresponds to TRBD2 (6 bases). The sequenced sample consisted of peripheral blood. The TCR comes from a human donor in a cohort sampled during active COVID-19. The CDR3 region has the DNA TGTGCCAGCAGTGAAGGGTCGGGAGAGTCGGCAGATACGCAGTATTTT. Its translation is CASSEGSGESADTQYF.